The next 18 T cell receptor beta chains were all read from a single sample in a study of CD8 T cells in Susac syndrome. An amount of RNA that ranged from 0.5 to 1 ug was reverse transcribed with random hexamers. TCRdb processed the immunoSEQ multiplex PCR reads anew with MiXCR; each CDR3 protein has one entry. The sample lists over 350,000 distinct CDR3 sequences, roughly 85% occurring once. Sequenced input: CD8+ T cells from PBMCs. The source is a human donor with multiple sclerosis.

The CDR3 is CASSLLPGVGYAEAFF. The CDR3 DNA reads TGTGCCAGCAGTTTATTACCCGGGGTTGGTTACGCTGAAGCTTTCTTT. The rearrangement joins TRBV27 to TRBJ1-1, with D hard to call. Trimming removed 1 base at V and 6 bases at J, with 18 bases between. The CDR3 spans 16 residues. Germline assignment: CDR1 MNHEY and CDR2 SMNVEV (reference sequence).

The chain is built from TRBV27 and TRBJ1-1; 7 nucleotides align to TRBD1. This CDR3 is built from 19 residues. Germline assignment: CDR1 MNHEY and CDR2 SMNVEV (reference sequence). After removal of 3 bases from V and 0 bases from J, the junction contained 16 bases not matched to a gene. For the CDR3, the DNA is TGTGCCAGCAGTTTTTTATCGGGACAGCAGCCACCCCTGAACACTGAAGCTTTCTTT. As protein: CASSFLSGQQPPLNTEAFF.

The chain recombines TRBV12-5 with TRBJ2-1; the D is unclear. Trimming took 6 bases from V and 10 from J, leaving 13 bases between them. Looked up from germline, CDR1 is LGHNT and CDR2 is FRNRAP. The CDR3 runs to 12 residues. Here the CDR3 DNA reads TGTGCTAGTGGATTCGAAGCATCCGAGCAGTTCTTC. Its protein product is CASGFEASEQFF.

V is TRBV29-1 and J is TRBJ1-2; D perhaps matches TRBD1 (5 bases). Trimming removed 6 bases at V and 4 bases at J, with 15 bases between. The CDR3 extends over 13 amino acids. The germline CDR1 and CDR2 sequences are SQVTM and ANQGSEA. Written as DNA, the CDR3 is TGCAGCGTACCCGAGGGAGGGGCCTATGGCTACACCTTC. Amino acid sequence: CSVPEGGAYGYTF.

The genes are TRBV2 and TRBJ1-1, with D possibly TRBD1 on 5 matching bases. Trimming shortened V by 0 bases and J by 10 bases, and 12 bases separated the two germline ends. The CDR3 covers 13 residues. Germline V lookup: CDR1 SNHLY, CDR2 FYNNEI. The DNA for the CDR3 is TGTGCCAGCAGTGAAGCGATGGGGGGGGGAGCTTTCTTT. Encoded protein: CASSEAMGGGAFF.

This clonotype showed up just once. CDR3 in DNA: TGTGCCAGCAGCCAGGGGGGAGCGTCGACCTACGAGCAGTACTTC. This sequence encodes CASSQGGASTYEQYF. J is TRBJ2-7 and V is TRBV3-1, with a possible D match to TRBD2 (6 bases). Trimming cost V 3 bases and J 2 bases, with 14 bases left between them. The V gene's germline CDR1 is LGHDT and CDR2 YNNKEL (reference sequence). The CDR3 has 15 residues.

The chain links TRBV20-1 to TRBJ2-7; 8 bases are a match to TRBD1. Germline CDR1 and CDR2: DFQATT and SNEGSKA (reference sequence). V was clipped by 3 bases and J by 4 bases; unmatched bases: 5. This CDR3 contains 13 residues. CDR3 DNA sequence: TGCAGTGCTAGGGGCCGGACAGGGTACGAGCAGTACTTC. It codes for CSARGRTGYEQYF.

The chain combines TRBV19 with TRBJ1-5; 7 bases align to TRBD1. This CDR3 comprises 14 residues. Germline CDR1 LNHDA, CDR2 SQIVND (reference sequence). The V segment lost 7 bases and the J segment 2 bases; nucleotides outside the gene matches: 5. CDR3: CASKTGEGNQPQHF. The CDR3 nucleotides read TGTGCCAGTAAAACAGGGGAGGGCAATCAGCCCCAGCATTTT.

The V call is TRBV6-5, the J call TRBJ2-5; 7 bases align to TRBD2. This CDR3 comprises 14 residues. From germline, CDR1 is MNHEY and CDR2 SVGAGI. Trimming removed 9 bases from V and 3 bases from J; junction bases left unmatched: 10. CDR3 in amino acids: CASFPPSGEETQYF. The DNA for the CDR3 is TGTGCCAGTTTCCCTCCTAGCGGCGAAGAGACCCAGTACTTC.

The chain is built from TRBV7-9 and TRBJ2-1; TRBD1 matches at 7 bases. This CDR3 is 15 amino acids long. Germline V lookup: CDR1 SEHNR, CDR2 FQNEAQ (reference sequence). With V trimmed by 5 bases and J by 0 bases, 4 bases remained unmatched. The CDR3 bases are TGTGCCAGCAGCCCACGACAGGGCTCCTACAATGAGCAGTTCTTC. Protein product: CASSPRQGSYNEQFF.

CDR3: CASSLWGVRTDTQYF. The DNA for the CDR3 is TGTGCCAGCAGTTTGTGGGGGGTCAGGACAGATACGCAGTATTTT. The chain employs TRBV27 and TRBJ2-3; D possibly corresponds to TRBD2 (6 bases). V was shortened by 3 bases and J by 3 bases, with 13 bases between the two germline ends. The CDR3 covers 15 residues. Per the germline V gene, CDR1 is MNHEY and CDR2 is SMNVEV (reference sequence).

The rearrangement joins TRBV4-1 to TRBJ1-2; D is ambiguous. This CDR3 is 15 amino acids long. Germline V CDR1 and CDR2: MGHRA, YSYEKL. V was clipped by 3 bases and J by 8 bases, with 19 bases between them. CDR3 protein: CASSHPPGTEKGYTF. The CDR3, as DNA: TGCGCCAGCAGCCATCCCCCCGGCACGGAAAAAGGCTACACCTTC.

The chain combines TRBV2 with TRBJ2-1; TRBD2 agrees at 9 bases. The V and J ends lost 8 bases and 8 bases, in that order; junction bases with no gene match: 16. The CDR3 is 16 residues long. CDR1 is SNHLY and CDR2 is FYNNEI in the germline V gene. The CDR3: CASVGGREGLGDEQFF. CDR3 DNA sequence: TGTGCCAGCGTCGGTGGGCGGGAGGGCCTTGGAGATGAGCAGTTCTTC. The full variable domain, completed using reference TRBV2 and TRBJ2-1, is EPEVTQTPSHQVTQMGQEVILRCVPISNHLYFYWYRQILGQKVEFLVSFYNNEISEKSEIFDDQFSVERPDGSNFTLKIRSTKLEDSAMYFCASVGGREGLGDEQFFGPGTRLTVL.

The chain uses TRBV13 and TRBJ2-7, with 7 bases matching TRBD1. V shed 0 bases, J shed 9 bases, and the junction held 20 bases outside the gene matches. CDR1 is PRHDT and CDR2 is FYEKMQ in the germline V gene (reference sequence). This CDR3 is 18 amino acids long. CDR3 sequence: CASSLGRDSDGFGYGQYF. The CDR3 DNA reads TGTGCCAGCAGCTTAGGCCGGGACAGCGACGGCTTTGGGTATGGGCAGTACTTC.

The chain employs TRBV5-6 and TRBJ1-1; weak D call: TRBD1 (5 bases). Trimming pared 2 bases from V and 4 bases from J, leaving 18 bases between. Germline CDR1 SGHDT, CDR2 YYEEEE. This CDR3 is 16 amino acids long. Here the CDR3 reads CASSFVSGVISTEAFF. In DNA, the CDR3 is TGTGCCAGCAGCTTTGTTTCGGGGGTCATTAGCACTGAAGCTTTCTTT.

V gene TRBV2 combines with J gene TRBJ1-6; no clear D. V lost 3 bases and J 8 bases, leaving 11 bases between the germline ends. The CDR3 is 14 residues long. Germline lookup yields CDR1 SNHLY and CDR2 FYNNEI. CDR3 amino acids: CASSDWAADSPLHF. In nucleotides, the CDR3 is TGTGCCAGCAGTGATTGGGCAGCCGATTCACCCCTCCACTTT.

This clonotype has a single count. This chain joins TRBV7-9 and TRBJ2-7; D call uncertain. Per germline, CDR1 SEHNR and CDR2 FQNEAQ (reference sequence). V was trimmed by 1 base and J by 5 bases, leaving 6 bases between them. The CDR3 is 12 residues long. The CDR3 loop reads CASSLGFNEQYF. DNA for the CDR3: TGTGCCAGCAGCTTAGGTTTCAACGAGCAGTACTTC.

V is TRBV6-4 and J is TRBJ2-3, with 12 bases matching TRBD2. The V gene's germline CDR1 is MRHNA and CDR2 SNTAGT. This CDR3 region has 15 residues. The J segment lost 6 bases and the V segment lost 5 bases, leaving 6 bases of the junction unmatched. The CDR3 coding sequence is TGTGCCAGCAGTCGGACTAGCGGGACGTCGGATACGCAGTATTTT. The encoded protein is CASSRTSGTSDTQYF.